The rows below give T cell receptor beta chains drawn from one sample of a study of blood T cell repertoires in COVID-19. Generated by immunoSEQ multiplex PCR, the TCRdb table keeps only in-frame clones and is missing some. This table holds 250,000 to 300,000 clones, over 70% found once. The sample taken for sequencing was peripheral blood. These TCRs come from a man aged 80 or over with acute or convalescent COVID-19. Each CDR3 is given with its conserved first and last residue. The D gene is left open where the match is weak. Clone size appears in some rows only: once, few, many, or a class for an expanded clone.

NA,NA,TRBV28,TRBJ2-1,TGTGCCAGCAGTTTGGGCAGCAATGAGCAGTTCTTC,CASSLGSNEQFF
NA,NA,TRBV19,TRBJ2-7,TGTGCCAGTAGTCCGAACCCAGGGGAGGGCGAGCAGTACTTC,CASSPNPGEGEQYF
NA,NA,TRBV5-5,TRBJ1-2,TGTGCCAGCAGCTACAGGGCCTCTGGCTATGGCTACACCTTC,CASSYRASGYGYTF
NA,TRBD1,TRBV4-1,TRBJ1-4,TGCGCCAGCAGCCAAGTACTACCCCGGGACAGGGGTTACGATAATGAAAAACTGTTTTTT,CASSQVLPRDRGYDNEKLFF
once,NA,TRBV3-1/TRBV3-2,TRBJ1-3,TGTGCCAGTTCTATCTCTGGAAACACCATATATTTT,CASSISGNTIYF
NA,NA,TRBV5-1,TRBJ2-5,TGCGCCAGCAGCTTGGGGTCCGGTGGAGAGACCCAGTACTTC,CASSLGSGGETQYF
NA,TRBD1,TRBV3-1/TRBV3-2,TRBJ1-1,TGTGCCAGCAGCCAAGGACAGGGGCTCGTGGCTTTCTTT,CASSQGQGLVAFF
NA,NA,TRBV6-6,TRBJ1-2,TGTGCCAGCAGTTACGACCCCAGGGGCCCCAACTATGGCTACACCTTC,CASSYDPRGPNYGYTF
NA,TRBD2,TRBV5-1,TRBJ2-5,TGCGCCAGCACCCCAATAACTAGCGATTTGGCGACCCAGTACTTC,CASTPITSDLATQYF
NA,TRBD2,TRBV9,TRBJ2-3,TGTGCCAGCGGACTAGCGGGTTTAATCACAGATACGCAGTATTTT,CASGLAGLITDTQYF
few,TRBD2,TRBV30,TRBJ2-7,TGTGCCTGGAGTGCCTGGACTAGAAACCCCTACGAGCAGTACTTC,CAWSAWTRNPYEQYF
NA,TRBD1,TRBV24-1,TRBJ1-2,TGTGCCACCAGTGACCCGGGACAGGGTGGGCGTCTGGATGGCTACACCTTC,CATSDPGQGGRLDGYTF
NA,NA,TRBV6-5,TRBJ1-3,TGTGCCAGCAGCCAGGGAATTTTCTCTGGAAACACCATATATTTT,CASSQGIFSGNTIYF
NA,TRBD2,TRBV2,TRBJ2-7,TGTGCCATCACACTCCTGACTAGCGGGAGCTACGAGCAGTACTTC,CAITLLTSGSYEQYF
NA,NA,TRBV6-5,TRBJ1-2,TGTGCCAGCAGCTTCGCCGGACAGAGTCAAGGTTCCTACACCTTC,CASSFAGQSQGSYTF
NA,NA,TRBV30,TRBJ1-2,TGTGCCTGGAGAAGACAGGCAGGCGGCTACACCTTC,CAWRRQAGGYTF
NA,NA,TRBV28,TRBJ2-1,TGTGCCAGCAGTTTACCACAGGGGAGGGAGCAGTTCTTC,CASSLPQGREQFF
NA,NA,TRBV6-5,TRBJ1-5,TGTGCCGGGGGGGTGGTAGGCAATCAGCCCCAGCATTTT,CAGGVVGNQPQHF
NA,NA,TRBV7-2,TRBJ1-6,TGTGCCAGCAGTGTAAGGGGCTCCTATAATTCACCCCTCCACTTT,CASSVRGSYNSPLHF
NA,TRBD2,TRBV28,TRBJ2-1,TGTGCCAGCAGTTCACGAGCGGGAGTACACAATGAGCAGTTCTTC,CASSSRAGVHNEQFF
NA,TRBD1,TRBV7-8,TRBJ2-2,TGTGCCAGCAGCGAGTACCAGGGGGTCTCGAACACCGGGGAGCTGTTTTTT,CASSEYQGVSNTGELFF
few,TRBD2,TRBV19,TRBJ2-2,TGTGCCAGTAGTACGGGACTGGGACTAGCGGGATCCGGGGAGCTGTTTTTT,CASSTGLGLAGSGELFF
NA,TRBD2,TRBV9,TRBJ2-7,TGTGCCAGCAGCCCTAGACTAGCGGGGGGGATCGAGCAGTACTTC,CASSPRLAGGIEQYF
once,TRBD2,TRBV27,TRBJ2-5,TGTGCCAGCAGTTTATCGGGCGGACTAGGCCAAGAGACCCAGTACTTC,CASSLSGGLGQETQYF
NA,NA,TRBV20-1,TRBJ1-1,TGCAGTGCTAGTGGGGGGCGCTGGGACACTGAAGCTTTCTTT,CSASGGRWDTEAFF
NA,TRBD1,TRBV2,TRBJ1-2,TGTGCCAGCAGTGTAGTAGAGGGACAGAAATATGGCTACACCTTC,CASSVVEGQKYGYTF